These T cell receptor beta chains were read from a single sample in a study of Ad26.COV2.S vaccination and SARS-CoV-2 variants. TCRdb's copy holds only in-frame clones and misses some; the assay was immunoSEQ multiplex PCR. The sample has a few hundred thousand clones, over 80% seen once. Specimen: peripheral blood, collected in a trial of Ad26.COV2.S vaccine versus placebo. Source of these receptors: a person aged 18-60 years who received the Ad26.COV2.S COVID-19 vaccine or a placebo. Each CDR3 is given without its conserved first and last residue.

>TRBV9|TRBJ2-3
ASSVLGGPDTQY
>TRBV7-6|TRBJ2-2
ASSLRGLDTGELF
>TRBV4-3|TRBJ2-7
ASSQDPPTTGLFGYEQY
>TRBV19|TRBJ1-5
ASSIHFNIDQPQH
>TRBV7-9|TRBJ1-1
ASSLVQGAEAF
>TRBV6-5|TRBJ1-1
ASSYGLTGSEAF
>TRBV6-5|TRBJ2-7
ASGEGQGHEQY
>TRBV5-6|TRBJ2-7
ASSFDRGINEQY
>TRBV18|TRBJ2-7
ASSLSSGGAEQY
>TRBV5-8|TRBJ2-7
ASSLNVGTLYEQY
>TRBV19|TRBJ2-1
ASSLQDYNEQF
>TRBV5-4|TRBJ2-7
ASSFYTYEQY
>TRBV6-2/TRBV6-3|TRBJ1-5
ASSYSGGFNQPQH
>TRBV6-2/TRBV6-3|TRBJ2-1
ASSPLRNNEQF